This T cell receptor beta chain is from a study of T cells after yellow fever vaccination. Regarding the study as a whole: Only a small proportion of the clonotypes turned up in both the CD4 and the CD8 compartments, likely arising from convergent recombination.

TCRdb called the 5' RACE reads again in MiXCR, with one record for every CDR3 protein. The repertoire holds hundreds of thousands of distinct CDR3 sequences, with roughly an eighth as singletons. As for this clonotype: Its antigen remains unknown.

V shed 5 bases and J shed 5 bases, with 18 bases lying between them. This CDR3 has 15 amino acids. The germline CDR1 and CDR2 sequences are SGHTA and FQGNSA. The sequence derives from a man aged 25-40 years who received the YFV17D yellow fever vaccine. The source was PBMCs, collected on the day of the yellow fever booster vaccination. V and J are TRBV7-2 and TRBJ1-2; D gene unclear. The CDR3 DNA is TGTGCCAGCAGCCCACATCCCCCAGGAGGTTATGGCTACACCTTC. This sequence encodes CASSPHPPGGYGYTF.